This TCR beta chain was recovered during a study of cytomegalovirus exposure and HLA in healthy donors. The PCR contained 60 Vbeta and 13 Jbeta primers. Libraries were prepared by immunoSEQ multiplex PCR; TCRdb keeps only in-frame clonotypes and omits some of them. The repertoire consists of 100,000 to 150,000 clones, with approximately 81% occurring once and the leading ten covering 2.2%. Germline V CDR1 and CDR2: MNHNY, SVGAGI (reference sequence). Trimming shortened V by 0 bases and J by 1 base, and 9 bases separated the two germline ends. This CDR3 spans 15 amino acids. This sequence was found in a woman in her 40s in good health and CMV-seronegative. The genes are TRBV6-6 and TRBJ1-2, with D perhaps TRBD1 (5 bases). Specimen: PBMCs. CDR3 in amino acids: CASSYSGDSNYGYTF. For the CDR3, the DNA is TGTGCCAGCAGTTACTCGGGTGACAGTAACTATGGCTACACCTTC.